Below, one T cell receptor beta chain is given with its context. A much larger clone sits a single nucleotide away, making a read error possible. The source of the sample is a study of identical twins. Germline V CDR1 and CDR2: LNHNV, YYDKDF (reference sequence). This CDR3 is 12 amino acids long. Trimming stripped 11 bases from V and 3 bases from J, with 14 bases between. TCRdb reanalysed the 5' RACE reads using MiXCR and keeps one entry per CDR3 protein. Seen here are about 240,000 distinct CDR3 sequences, 10% observed once, and the top ten hold less than 12%. The receptor's source is a man in his fifties in good health. The chain couples TRBV15 to TRBJ2-7; perhaps TRBD2 as D (6 bases). Sequencing input: memory T cells sorted from blood. The CDR3 spells CAPSEGSYEQYF. In DNA, the CDR3 is TGTGCCCCCTCGGAGGGGAGCTACGAGCAGTACTTC.